This entry lists 5 T cell receptor beta chains sequenced from one sample in a study of blood T cell repertoires in COVID-19. Repertoires were generated with immunoSEQ multiplex PCR, while TCRdb's copy carries only in-frame clones and drops some. The data hold about 150,000 clones, with 88% observed a single time. Sequencing was carried out using peripheral blood. The receptors stem from a man between 60 and 70 years old with active or convalescent COVID-19.

This clone has only one observation. The genes are TRBV5-1 and TRBJ2-5, with D maybe TRBD1 (7 bases). Germline V gives CDR1 SGHRS, CDR2 YFSETQ. The CDR3 is 16 amino acids. Deletions cut 3 bases from V and 2 bases from J, with 17 bases between. DNA of the CDR3: TGCGCCAGCAGCTGGGGGGACAGTGGAACACAAGAGACCCAGTACTTC. Translating it yields CASSWGDSGTQETQYF.

The chain joins TRBV29-1 to TRBJ2-1; D might be TRBD2 (6 bases). The CDR3 totals 16 residues. The V end lost 1 base, the J end lost 2 bases, and 15 bases lay between the germline ends. CDR1 and CDR2 from the germline V gene are SQVTM and ANQGSEA. The CDR3 loop is CSVEVRGSLAYNEQFF. DNA for the CDR3: TGCAGCGTTGAAGTCCGGGGGAGTTTGGCCTACAATGAGCAGTTCTTC.

V usage is TRBV28 and J usage is TRBJ2-7; 10 nucleotides agree with TRBD2. CDR1 and CDR2 (germline): MDHEN, SYDVKM. This CDR3 is built from 15 residues. J was trimmed by 4 bases and V by 6 bases; bases with no gene match: 9. CDR3 sequence: CASRSEASGRYEQYF. The DNA for the CDR3 is TGTGCCAGCAGATCGGAAGCTAGCGGGAGATACGAGCAGTACTTC.

This clone has a handful of counts. One junction end does not reproduce the germline sequence, and a read error may be involved. The chain joins TRBV7-7 to TRBJ2-2; 8 bases map to TRBD2. Per the germline V gene, CDR1 is SSHAT and CDR2 is FNYEAQ (reference sequence). This CDR3 is built from 15 residues. This CDR3 is CASSLSSGTNGELFF. CDR3 bases: TGTGCTAGCAGCTTGAGTAGCGGGACGAACGGGGAGCTGTTTTTT.

CDR3: CASSPRLAIYEQYF. The CDR3 DNA sequence: TGTGCCAGCAGCCCCAGACTAGCTATCTACGAGCAGTACTTC. The chain uses TRBV11-2 and TRBJ2-7; 7 bases match TRBD2. This CDR3 has 14 residues. CDR1 SGHAT and CDR2 FQNNGV come from the germline V gene. The V and J ends lost 5 bases and 3 bases, in that order; junction bases with no gene match: 7.